The rows below give T cell receptor beta chains drawn from one sample of a study of blood T cell repertoires in COVID-19. Clones were sequenced by immunoSEQ multiplex PCR, and TCRdb holds only the in-frame ones, with some missing. The repertoire consists of more than 85,000 clones, with under 85% occurring once and the leading ten covering roughly 22%. Sample: peripheral blood. The receptors shown here come from a human donor in a cohort sampled during active COVID-19. The CDR3 runs from the conserved cysteine through the conserved F or W. Each record gives: J gene, clone size, V gene, D gene, CDR3 protein, CDR3 DNA. D genes are given only for firm matches. Clone size is shown for a subset of rows, as once, few, many or a class of expanded clone.

j_call: TRBJ2-7
clone_size: NA
v_call: TRBV19
d_call: NA
cdr3_aa: CASSPPETVSREQYF
cdr3_nt: TGTGCCAGTAGCCCTCCGGAGACAGTCTCTCGGGAGCAGTACTTC

j_call: TRBJ1-1
clone_size: NA
v_call: TRBV6-5
d_call: NA
cdr3_aa: CASSYGGGTEAFF
cdr3_nt: TGTGCCAGCAGTTACGGGGGGGGAACTGAAGCTTTCTTT

j_call: TRBJ1-5
clone_size: NA
v_call: TRBV6-5
d_call: TRBD1
cdr3_aa: CASSLQGFQPQHF
cdr3_nt: TGTGCCAGCAGCCTACAGGGGTTCCAGCCCCAGCATTTT

j_call: TRBJ1-1
clone_size: NA
v_call: TRBV5-1
d_call: TRBD1
cdr3_aa: CASSLVSGGTNTEAFF
cdr3_nt: TGCGCCAGCAGCTTGGTATCAGGGGGCACGAACACTGAAGCTTTCTTT

j_call: TRBJ2-3
clone_size: NA
v_call: TRBV28
d_call: NA
cdr3_aa: CASGAEAHTQYF
cdr3_nt: TGTGCCAGCGGTGCCGAGGCTCATACGCAGTATTTT

j_call: TRBJ2-7
clone_size: NA
v_call: TRBV6-2/TRBV6-3
d_call: TRBD2
cdr3_aa: CASSYSPQRLAGTSYEQYF
cdr3_nt: TGTGCCAGCAGTTACTCCCCCCAAAGACTAGCGGGGACCTCCTACGAGCAGTACTTC

j_call: TRBJ2-4
clone_size: NA
v_call: TRBV7-3
d_call: TRBD2
cdr3_aa: CASSLKGPGLPVIGQAKNIQYF
cdr3_nt: TGTGCCAGCAGCTTAAAGGGGCCGGGACTACCCGTGATAGGGCAAGCCAAAAACATTCAGTACTTC

j_call: TRBJ2-3
clone_size: NA
v_call: TRBV18
d_call: TRBD2
cdr3_aa: CASSPTGLAGGRSGDTQYF
cdr3_nt: TGTGCCAGCTCACCAACTGGACTAGCGGGAGGGCGAAGTGGAGATACGCAGTATTTT

j_call: TRBJ2-5
clone_size: once
v_call: TRBV6-5
d_call: TRBD1
cdr3_aa: CASDRVETQYF
cdr3_nt: TGTGCCAGCGACAGGGTGGAGACCCAGTACTTC

j_call: TRBJ2-1
clone_size: NA
v_call: TRBV10-3
d_call: NA
cdr3_aa: CAISDGAARNEQFF
cdr3_nt: TGTGCCATCAGTGATGGAGCTGCTCGCAATGAGCAGTTCTTC

j_call: TRBJ1-6
clone_size: NA
v_call: TRBV28
d_call: TRBD1
cdr3_aa: CASSPGQGNNSPLHF
cdr3_nt: TGTGCCAGCAGTCCGGGACAGGGAAATAATTCACCCCTCCACTTT

j_call: TRBJ1-1
clone_size: NA
v_call: TRBV7-8
d_call: TRBD1
cdr3_aa: CASSDRQGAGEAFF
cdr3_nt: TGTGCCAGCAGCGACCGACAGGGGGCGGGTGAAGCTTTCTTT

j_call: TRBJ2-7
clone_size: NA
v_call: TRBV6-5
d_call: TRBD1
cdr3_aa: CASSYRDRVYEQYF
cdr3_nt: TGTGCCAGCAGTTACCGGGACAGGGTCTACGAGCAGTACTTC

j_call: TRBJ1-6
clone_size: NA
v_call: TRBV2
d_call: TRBD1
cdr3_aa: CASSEGLGQAYSPLHF
cdr3_nt: TGTGCCAGCAGTGAGGGTTTAGGACAGGCGTATTCACCCCTCCACTTT

j_call: TRBJ2-4
clone_size: NA
v_call: TRBV19
d_call: NA
cdr3_aa: CASTTGYPKNIQYF
cdr3_nt: TGTGCCAGCACTACAGGGTATCCCAAAAACATTCAGTACTTC

j_call: TRBJ1-1
clone_size: NA
v_call: TRBV2
d_call: NA
cdr3_aa: CASLWGGSMNTEAFF
cdr3_nt: TGTGCCAGCCTCTGGGGGGGTTCCATGAACACTGAAGCTTTCTTT

j_call: TRBJ1-1
clone_size: NA
v_call: TRBV11-2
d_call: NA
cdr3_aa: CASSLEWASNTEAFF
cdr3_nt: TGTGCCAGCAGCTTAGAGTGGGCCTCTAACACTGAAGCTTTCTTT

j_call: TRBJ1-4
clone_size: NA
v_call: TRBV5-1
d_call: TRBD1
cdr3_aa: CASSLDGDRGYEKLFF
cdr3_nt: TGCGCCAGCAGCTTGGATGGGGACAGGGGTTACGAAAAACTGTTTTTT

j_call: TRBJ2-5
clone_size: NA
v_call: TRBV4-1
d_call: TRBD2
cdr3_aa: CASSQGSGNIGGQETQYF
cdr3_nt: TGCGCCAGCAGCCAAGGAAGCGGGAACATCGGGGGGCAAGAGACCCAGTACTTC

j_call: TRBJ2-7
clone_size: NA
v_call: TRBV19
d_call: TRBD2
cdr3_aa: CASSQTSGGFSYEQYF
cdr3_nt: TGTGCCAGTAGCCAAACTAGCGGGGGTTTCTCCTACGAGCAGTACTTC

j_call: TRBJ2-5
clone_size: NA
v_call: TRBV28
d_call: NA
cdr3_aa: CASKGDRGTLRMDQYF
cdr3_nt: TGTGCCAGCAAGGGGGATAGAGGGACACTTAGAATGGACCAGTACTTC

j_call: TRBJ2-2
clone_size: NA
v_call: TRBV10-3
d_call: TRBD2
cdr3_aa: CAISRTSVSTGELFF
cdr3_nt: TGTGCCATCAGCCGGACTAGCGTAAGCACCGGGGAGCTGTTTTTT

j_call: TRBJ1-1
clone_size: NA
v_call: TRBV12-3/TRBV12-4
d_call: NA
cdr3_aa: CASSPSGRKAFF
cdr3_nt: TGTGCCAGCAGTCCCTCGGGTAGGAAGGCTTTCTTT

j_call: TRBJ1-3
clone_size: NA
v_call: TRBV19
d_call: NA
cdr3_aa: CASSLGASGNTIYF
cdr3_nt: TGTGCCAGTAGTCTAGGGGCCTCTGGAAACACCATATATTTT

j_call: TRBJ2-3
clone_size: NA
v_call: TRBV7-8
d_call: NA
cdr3_aa: CASSGSTLDTQYF
cdr3_nt: TGTGCCAGCAGCGGGAGTACATTAGATACGCAGTATTTT

j_call: TRBJ2-1
clone_size: NA
v_call: TRBV10-1
d_call: NA
cdr3_aa: CASSETGIANEQFF
cdr3_nt: TGCGCCAGCAGTGAGACGGGGATTGCCAATGAGCAGTTCTTC

j_call: TRBJ1-1
clone_size: NA
v_call: TRBV5-4
d_call: NA
cdr3_aa: CASSLGGDGTEAFF
cdr3_nt: TGTGCCAGCAGCTTGGGGGGCGACGGGACTGAAGCTTTCTTT

j_call: TRBJ1-6
clone_size: NA
v_call: TRBV5-4
d_call: NA
cdr3_aa: CASSLSRAQPDSPLHF
cdr3_nt: TGTGCCAGCAGCTTGTCCAGGGCCCAACCTGATTCACCCCTCCACTTT

j_call: TRBJ1-2
clone_size: NA
v_call: TRBV18
d_call: TRBD1
cdr3_aa: CASSPGQGPNNYGYTF
cdr3_nt: TGTGCCAGCTCACCAGGACAGGGACCTAATAACTATGGCTACACCTTC

j_call: TRBJ2-1
clone_size: NA
v_call: TRBV23-1
d_call: NA
cdr3_aa: CASSLSAHQRATSYNEQFF
cdr3_nt: TGCGCCAGCAGTCTTTCAGCCCATCAGCGGGCAACCTCCTACAATGAGCAGTTCTTC

j_call: TRBJ2-2
clone_size: NA
v_call: TRBV4-3
d_call: NA
cdr3_aa: CASSQGLSGELFF
cdr3_nt: TGCGCCAGCAGCCAGGGACTTTCCGGGGAGCTGTTTTTT

j_call: TRBJ1-2
clone_size: NA
v_call: TRBV7-2
d_call: NA
cdr3_aa: CASSSTYTGGYTF
cdr3_nt: TGTGCCAGCAGCTCCACCTATACGGGTGGCTACACCTTC

j_call: TRBJ2-7
clone_size: NA
v_call: TRBV11-2
d_call: TRBD1
cdr3_aa: CASSLSGRGPYEQYF
cdr3_nt: TGTGCCAGCAGCTTATCCGGCAGGGGGCCATACGAGCAGTACTTC

j_call: TRBJ2-2
clone_size: NA
v_call: TRBV5-8
d_call: NA
cdr3_aa: CASSLWKGVAGELFF
cdr3_nt: TGTGCCAGCAGCTTGTGGAAGGGGGTAGCCGGGGAGCTGTTTTTT

j_call: TRBJ1-1
clone_size: NA
v_call: TRBV9
d_call: TRBD1
cdr3_aa: CASSVEGQGRLNTEAFF
cdr3_nt: TGTGCCAGCAGCGTAGAGGGACAGGGAAGGTTGAACACTGAAGCTTTCTTT

j_call: TRBJ2-7
clone_size: NA
v_call: TRBV15
d_call: TRBD1
cdr3_aa: CATSRDLGQGYEQYF
cdr3_nt: TGTGCCACCAGCAGAGATCTGGGACAGGGCTACGAGCAGTACTTC

j_call: TRBJ2-1
clone_size: NA
v_call: TRBV29-1
d_call: TRBD1
cdr3_aa: CNVPTGRAYNEQFF
cdr3_nt: TGCAACGTTCCGACAGGGCGGGCCTACAATGAGCAGTTCTTC

j_call: TRBJ2-1
clone_size: NA
v_call: TRBV5-4
d_call: TRBD2
cdr3_aa: CASSLGIAGGPHNEQFF
cdr3_nt: TGTGCCAGCAGCTTGGGAATAGCGGGGGGGCCCCACAATGAGCAGTTCTTC

j_call: TRBJ1-2
clone_size: NA
v_call: TRBV28
d_call: TRBD1
cdr3_aa: CASSFRDRGYGYTF
cdr3_nt: TGTGCCAGCAGTTTTAGGGACAGGGGGTATGGCTACACCTTC

j_call: TRBJ1-5
clone_size: NA
v_call: TRBV27
d_call: TRBD1
cdr3_aa: CASRQGYSNQPQHF
cdr3_nt: TGTGCCAGCAGACAGGGGTATAGCAATCAGCCCCAGCATTTT

j_call: TRBJ1-1
clone_size: NA
v_call: TRBV7-2
d_call: TRBD1
cdr3_aa: CASSSTGGSNTEAFF
cdr3_nt: TGTGCCAGCAGCTCAACAGGGGGGTCGAACACTGAAGCTTTCTTT

j_call: TRBJ1-1
clone_size: few
v_call: TRBV15
d_call: NA
cdr3_aa: CATSRETGTSDFLNTEAFF
cdr3_nt: TGTGCCACCAGCAGAGAAACCGGGACATCCGATTTTTTGAACACTGAAGCTTTCTTT

j_call: TRBJ2-7
clone_size: NA
v_call: TRBV11-2
d_call: TRBD1
cdr3_aa: CASSLVDTGVSYEQYF
cdr3_nt: TGTGCCAGCAGCTTAGTAGATACAGGGGTTTCCTACGAGCAGTACTTC

j_call: TRBJ2-3
clone_size: NA
v_call: TRBV5-1
d_call: TRBD2
cdr3_aa: CASSFLAGVTDTQYF
cdr3_nt: TGCGCCAGCAGCTTCCTAGCGGGGGTCACAGATACGCAGTATTTT

j_call: TRBJ1-2
clone_size: NA
v_call: TRBV5-4
d_call: NA
cdr3_aa: CASTVGSIYGYTF
cdr3_nt: TGTGCCAGCACCGTCGGGAGCATATATGGCTACACCTTC

j_call: TRBJ2-5
clone_size: NA
v_call: TRBV6-6
d_call: NA
cdr3_aa: CASSSPGVETQYF
cdr3_nt: TGTGCCAGCAGTTCCCCGGGAGTTGAGACCCAGTACTTC

j_call: TRBJ1-5
clone_size: NA
v_call: TRBV28
d_call: NA
cdr3_aa: CAICRAGPSNQPQHF
cdr3_nt: TGTGCCATATGTCGGGCAGGGCCCAGCAATCAGCCCCAGCATTTT

j_call: TRBJ2-1
clone_size: NA
v_call: TRBV10-1
d_call: TRBD1
cdr3_aa: CASSETGQGYNEQFF
cdr3_nt: TGCGCCAGCAGTGAGACCGGACAGGGATACAATGAGCAGTTCTTC

j_call: TRBJ1-4
clone_size: NA
v_call: TRBV4-1
d_call: NA
cdr3_aa: CASSQDIGGASGKLFF
cdr3_nt: TGCGCCAGCAGCCAAGATATCGGGGGAGCAAGTGGAAAACTGTTTTTT